This passage covers 24 T cell receptor beta chains from one sample sequenced in a study of radiotherapy plus CTLA-4 blockade in lung cancer. TCRdb keeps only in-frame clones here, not all; method: immunoSEQ multiplex PCR. The profile shows 110,000 or so clones, approximately 84% of them singletons. This specimen consisted of peripheral blood, obtained from a patient treated with radiotherapy plus ipilimumab. The receptor source for this set is a human donor with non-small cell lung cancer who had a partial response to radiotherapy plus ipilimumab.

The J gene is TRBJ1-2, the V gene TRBV5-1; 7 positions agree with TRBD1. From germline, CDR1 is SGHRS and CDR2 YFSETQ. Losses at the gene ends were 5 bases for V and 2 bases for J; bases not matched to a gene: 15. The CDR3 loop spans 17 amino acids. The CDR3 nucleotides read TGCGCCAGCAGGCAAGAGACACAGGGGCCTTGGAACTATGGCTACACCTTC. Encoded protein: CASRQETQGPWNYGYTF. The whole variable domain, filled in from reference TRBV5-1 and TRBJ1-2, reads KAGVTQTPRYLIKTRGQQVTLSCSPISGHRSVSWYQQTPGQGLQFLFEYFSETQRNKGNFPGRFSGRQFSNSRSEMNVSTLELGDSALYLCASRQETQGPWNYGYTFGSGTRLTVV.

This clone occurred a few times. The V gene is TRBV10-2, the J gene TRBJ2-2, with 9 bases identical to TRBD2. Germline V gene data show CDR1 as WSHSY and CDR2 as SAAADI. V dropped 5 bases and J dropped 2; count of bases not matched to a gene: 12. This CDR3 contains 18 residues. The CDR3: CASSPWTSEELNTGELFF. CDR3 nucleotide sequence: TGCGCCAGCAGTCCCTGGACTAGCGAAGAACTAAACACCGGGGAGCTGTTTTTT.

J is TRBJ2-1 and V is TRBV6-5, with 11 bases matching TRBD1. Germline trimming cut 4 bases from V and 3 bases from J; bases unmatched to any gene: 2. CDR3 length equals 15 residues. Germline CDR1 is MNHEY and CDR2 is SVGAGI. The CDR3 DNA sequence: TGTGCCAGCAGTTCGGGACAGGGGGACTACAATGAGCAGTTCTTC. Translation gives CASSSGQGDYNEQFF.

The CDR3 loop reads CASSLGADPYNSPLHF. In DNA, the CDR3 is TGTGCCAGCAGCTTAGGTGCGGATCCCTATAATTCACCCCTCCACTTT. J is TRBJ1-6 and V is TRBV7-8; no reliable D call. Germline loops: CDR1 SGHVS, CDR2 FQNEAQ. CDR3 length: 16 amino acids. Trimming stripped 1 base from V and 2 bases from J, with 9 bases between.

This clone was seen a handful of times. CDR3 sequence reads: CASRDGSLGNTIYF. CDR3 nucleotide sequence: TGTGCCAGCAGAGACGGGTCTCTGGGAAACACCATATATTTT. The chain has TRBV6-6 and TRBJ1-3; D unclear. The CDR3 spans 14 residues. Germline loops: CDR1 MNHNY, CDR2 SVGAGI (reference sequence). With 6 bases removed from V and 4 bases from J, the gap between germline ends came to 13 bases.

This clone was detected a few times. The rearrangement joins TRBV10-3 to TRBJ1-1, with D possibly being TRBD1 (5 bases). Trimming pared 6 bases from V and 1 base from J, leaving 12 bases between. This CDR3 is built from 14 residues. The germline CDR1 and CDR2 sequences are ENHRY and SYGVKD. The DNA for the CDR3 is TGTGCCATCAGGGGGGAGGGACCGAACACTGAAGCTTTCTTT. Translating gives CAIRGEGPNTEAFF.

The gene calls are TRBV6-6 and TRBJ2-5, with 11 bases that match TRBD2. Germline V lookup: CDR1 MNHNY, CDR2 SVGAGI (reference sequence). CDR3 size: 14 residues. With V trimmed by 4 bases and J by 10 bases, 8 bases remained unmatched. CDR3 loop: CASSSSSGRRVQYF. CDR3 bases: TGTGCCAGCAGTTCTTCTAGCGGGAGGAGGGTCCAGTACTTC.

Here the CDR3 reads CASSDARSPAIQYF. DNA for the CDR3: TGTGCCAGCAGTGACGCAAGGAGCCCGGCGATTCAGTACTTC. The chain joins TRBV2 to TRBJ2-4, with D unresolved. The CDR3 covers 14 residues. Trimming shortened V by 3 bases and J by 10 bases, and 16 bases separated the two germline ends. Germline V lookup: CDR1 SNHLY, CDR2 FYNNEI.

The chain is built from TRBV5-1 and TRBJ1-6; D possibly corresponds to TRBD1 (5 bases). The germline CDR1 and CDR2 sequences are SGHRS and YFSETQ. The CDR3 has 15 amino acids. Trimming removed 0 bases at V and 6 bases at J, with 10 bases between. The CDR3 is CASSLVDRINSPLHF. For the CDR3, the DNA is TGCGCCAGCAGCTTGGTAGACAGAATTAATTCACCCCTCCACTTT.

The table lists this clone with many counts. V and J are TRBV7-9 and TRBJ1-2; weak D call: TRBD1 (6 bases). Trimming cost V 5 bases and J 8 bases, with 15 bases left between them. The germline V gene has CDR1 SEHNR and CDR2 FQNEAQ (reference sequence). The CDR3 is made up of 13 amino acids. CDR3 residues: CASSPQGTGGYTF. Here the CDR3 DNA reads TGTGCCAGCAGCCCCCAGGGGACGGGCGGCTACACCTTC.

This clone has just a few counts. The CDR3 DNA reads as TGTGCCAGCAGCGGACAGGGAGAAAATCAGCCCCAGCATTTT. Amino acids: CASSGQGENQPQHF. This chain links TRBV6-1 with TRBJ1-5; the match to TRBD1 covers 8 bases. This CDR3 contains 14 residues. Germline V gene data show CDR1 as MNHNS and CDR2 as SASEGT. V trimming: 6 bases; J trimming: 4 bases; junction bases outside the gene matches: 5.

The V gene is TRBV29-1, the J gene TRBJ2-3, with no clear D. Looked up from germline, CDR1 is SQVTM and CDR2 is ANQGSEA. This CDR3 contains 10 residues. Trimming left V 2 bases short and J 7 bases short, with 4 bases between. The chain's CDR3 is CSVESNTQYF. CDR3 DNA sequence: TGCAGCGTTGAAAGCAATACGCAGTATTTT.

The chain recombines TRBV6-4 with TRBJ2-1, with a possible D match to TRBD2 (6 bases). Per the germline V gene, CDR1 is MRHNA and CDR2 is SNTAGT. The CDR3 runs to 14 residues. Trimming left V 6 bases short and J 1 base short, with 10 bases between. DNA of the CDR3: TGTGCCAGCAGGCGGGACTTGTCCTACAATGAGCAGTTCTTC. This translates into CASRRDLSYNEQFF.

On this clone: Germline is not matched at one junction end, which may reflect a read error. The chain joins TRBV7-7 to TRBJ2-5; 7 nucleotides agree with TRBD1. Germline CDR1 SSHAT, CDR2 FNYEAQ (reference sequence). The CDR3 loop spans 14 amino acids. The CDR3 loop reads CASSSTGLGETQYF. The CDR3 coding sequence is TGTGCTAGCAGCTCGACAGGGCTAGGGGAGACCCAGTACTTC.

The chain combines TRBV7-2 with TRBJ2-3; 10 bases map to TRBD2. This CDR3 has 15 amino acids. Germline assignment: CDR1 SGHTA and CDR2 FQGNSA. V was pared by 1 base and J by 8 bases, with 6 bases of the junction left unmatched. DNA of the CDR3: TGTGCCAGCAGCTTAGGGAACCGACTAGCGGGTACGCAGTATTTT. It yields the protein CASSLGNRLAGTQYF.

V is TRBV20-1 and J is TRBJ2-5; D is ambiguous. CDR3 size: 11 residues. V gave up 4 bases and J gave up 5 bases, with 8 bases separating them. Germline V lookup: CDR1 DFQATT, CDR2 SNEGSKA (reference sequence). The CDR3 is CSANSWETQYF. The DNA of the CDR3 is TGCAGTGCTAACAGCTGGGAGACCCAGTACTTC.

This chain joins TRBV6-1 and TRBJ2-1, with D maybe TRBD1 (6 bases). The CDR3 sequence is 13 residues long. The ends were cut back, 8 bases at V and 8 bases at J, with 16 bases in the middle. Per germline, CDR1 MNHNS and CDR2 SASEGT. The CDR3 protein is CASPLGGRDEQFF. For the CDR3, the DNA is TGTGCCAGCCCTTTAGGGGGACGGGATGAGCAGTTCTTC.

This clone was seen a few times. The rearrangement links TRBV29-1 to TRBJ2-7; 8 bases map to TRBD2. CDR1 and CDR2 from the germline V gene are SQVTM and ANQGSEA. The CDR3 loop spans 15 amino acids. With 7 bases clipped from V and 6 bases from J, the junction kept 17 bases outside the gene matches. The CDR3 loop is CSAAYDSGAQGEQYF. The CDR3 DNA follows: TGCAGCGCCGCATATGATAGCGGGGCCCAAGGCGAGCAGTACTTC.

The rearrangement joins TRBV30 to TRBJ1-5; D gene uncertain. Germline CDR1 is GTSNPN and CDR2 is SVGIG (reference sequence). The V end lost 0 bases, the J end lost 2 bases, and 8 bases lay between the germline ends. This CDR3 spans 14 amino acids. The CDR3 region is CAWSVIGGNQPQHF. The CDR3 region has the DNA TGTGCCTGGAGTGTAATCGGGGGCAATCAGCCCCAGCATTTT.

The chain carries TRBV25-1 and TRBJ2-7, with 8 bases matching TRBD2. CDR1 and CDR2 (germline): MGHDK, SYGVNS. J gave up 0 bases and V 6 bases, and 4 bases lay outside the gene matches. This CDR3 is built from 14 residues. Written as DNA, the CDR3 is TGTGCCAGCAGCTTAGCGGGGCCCTCCTACGAGCAGTACTTC. Amino acid sequence: CASSLAGPSYEQYF.

The J gene is TRBJ2-1, the V gene TRBV9, with D unresolved. The V gene's germline CDR1 is SGDLS and CDR2 YYNGEE. The CDR3 sequence is 15 residues long. Trimming stripped 4 bases from V and 4 bases from J, with 15 bases between. Here the CDR3 reads CASSPRITIYNEQFF. CDR3 sequence (DNA): TGTGCCAGCAGCCCCCGTATAACAATTTACAATGAGCAGTTCTTC. Looking up the rest from reference TRBV9 and TRBJ2-1 gives the full variable domain: DSGVTQTPKHLITATGQRVTLRCSPRSGDLSVYWYQQSLDQGLQFLIQYYNGEERAKGNILERFSAQQFPDLHSELNLSSLELGDSALYFCASSPRITIYNEQFFGPGTRLTVL.

The rearrangement joins TRBV12-5 to TRBJ2-2; 7 positions agree with TRBD2. The CDR3 totals 13 residues. Germline CDR1 LGHNT, CDR2 FRNRAP. Trimming took 6 bases from V and 6 from J; bases not matched to a gene: 4. The CDR3 loop reads CASGGRDAGELFF. In DNA, the CDR3 is TGTGCTAGTGGGGGGAGGGATGCCGGGGAGCTGTTTTTT.

The V call is TRBV6-1, the J call TRBJ1-2, with D uncertain. Trimming left V 7 bases short and J 8 bases short, with 17 bases between. The CDR3 has 13 amino acids. The germline CDR1 and CDR2 sequences are MNHNS and SASEGT. CDR3 nucleotides: TGTGCCAGCAATTCCGAGAGGCGCCCCGGCTACACCTTC. This translates into CASNSERRPGYTF.

This clone was observed a few times. The chain couples TRBV7-3 to TRBJ2-1; 9 bases are shared with TRBD2. Germline V CDR1 and CDR2: SGHTA, FQGTGA. The CDR3 is made up of 15 amino acids. The ends lost 4 bases at V and 4 bases at J; junction bases unmatched: 5. In DNA form, the CDR3 reads TGTGCCAGCAGCTCAACTAGCGGGCTATACAATGAGCAGTTCTTC. It is translated as CASSSTSGLYNEQFF.